This entry concerns a single T cell receptor beta chain. As yet, its antigen is unknown. This sample is drawn from a study of cytomegalovirus exposure and HLA in healthy donors. The PCR employed 60 Vbeta primers together with 13 Jbeta primers. Sequencing was performed with immunoSEQ multiplex PCR; in TCRdb, only in-frame clones are kept and a portion is missing. The sample lists around 120,000 clones, about 80% occurring once. Germline CDR1 SQVTM, CDR2 ANQGSEA. V lost 4 bases to trimming and J lost 4 bases, with 13 bases between them. The CDR3 is 13 amino acids. Whole-study findings and limits: What was likely a sequencing artifact was a cluster of highly shared sequence variants. Relative to the approximately 670-donor mean, N-insertions were reportedly fewer in an Asian-associated ancestry cluster in a later analysis.

The genes are TRBV29-1 and TRBJ2-5; D uncertain. This clonotype was sampled from a female donor in good health and CMV-seropositive. The specimen was PBMCs. This CDR3 reads CSVAVGLGETQYF. The CDR3 coding sequence is TGCAGCGTTGCGGTCGGGTTGGGAGAGACCCAGTACTTC.